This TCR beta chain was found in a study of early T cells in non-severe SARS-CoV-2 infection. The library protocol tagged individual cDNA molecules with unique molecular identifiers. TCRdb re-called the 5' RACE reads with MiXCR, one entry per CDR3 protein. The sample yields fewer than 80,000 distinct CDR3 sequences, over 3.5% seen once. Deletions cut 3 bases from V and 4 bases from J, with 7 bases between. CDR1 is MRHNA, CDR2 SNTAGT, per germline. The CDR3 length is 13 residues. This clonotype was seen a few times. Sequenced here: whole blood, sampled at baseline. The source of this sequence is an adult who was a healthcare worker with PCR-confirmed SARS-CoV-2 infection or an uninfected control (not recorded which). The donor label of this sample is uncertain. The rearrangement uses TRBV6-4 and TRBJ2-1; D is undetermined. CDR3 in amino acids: CASSESEYNEQFF. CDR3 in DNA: TGTGCCAGCAGTGAGTCGGAGTACAATGAGCAGTTCTTC.